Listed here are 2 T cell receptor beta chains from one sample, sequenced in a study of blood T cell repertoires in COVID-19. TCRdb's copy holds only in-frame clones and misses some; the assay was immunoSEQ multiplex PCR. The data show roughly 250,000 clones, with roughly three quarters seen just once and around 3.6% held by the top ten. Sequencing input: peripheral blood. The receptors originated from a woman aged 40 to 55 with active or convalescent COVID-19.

This CDR3 is CALGLARETQYF. The CDR3 nucleotides are TGTGCCCTCGGACTAGCCCGAGAGACCCAGTACTTC. The chain recombines TRBV30 with TRBJ2-5, with 8 bases identical to TRBD2. Germline-derived CDR1 and CDR2 are GTSNPN and SVGIG (reference sequence). There are 12 residues in the CDR3. V dropped 8 bases and J dropped 4; count of bases not matched to a gene: 6. Based on the CDR3 plus reference TRBV30 and TRBJ2-5, the full variable domain is SQTIHQWPATLVQPVGSPLSLECTVEGTSNPNLYWYRQAAGRGLQLLFYSVGIGQISSEVPQNLSASRPQDRQFILSSKKLLLSDSGFYLCALGLARETQYFGPGTRLLVL.

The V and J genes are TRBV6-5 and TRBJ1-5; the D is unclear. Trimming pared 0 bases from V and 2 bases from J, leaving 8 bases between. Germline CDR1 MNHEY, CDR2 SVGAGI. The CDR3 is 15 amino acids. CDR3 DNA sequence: TGTGCCAGCAGTTACTCGTACGGGGGCAATCAGCCCCAGCATTTT. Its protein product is CASSYSYGGNQPQHF.